The count of the clone carrying this T cell receptor (beta chain) is one. The data originate from a study of blood T cell repertoires in COVID-19. About the research overall: The United States, Italy and Spain were the sources of the acute and convalescent COVID-19 samples. PBMCs, B-cell-depleted T cells, or T cells were the source of the cDNA or gDNA that made up the material.

Profiling relied on immunoSEQ multiplex PCR, and the TCRdb table lists in-frame clones only, not all of them. The sample lists almost 250,000 clones; approximately 90% were seen once. The participants were between about 18 and 95 years old and came from fewer than 25 US areas. Grouping used clinical history reported by participants in a survey and questionnaire. V lost 5 bases to trimming and J lost 8 bases, with 9 bases between them. The CDR3 is 11 residues long. Looked up from germline, CDR1 is MDHEN and CDR2 is SYDVKM. Material: PBMCs or T cells enriched from blood (not recorded which). This clonotype was sampled from a woman in her thirties who had recovered from COVID-19. This chain connects TRBV28 to TRBJ1-2; D is perhaps TRBD1 (6 bases). The CDR3 reads CASSRDTGYTF. The CDR3 bases are TGTGCCAGCAGTAGGGACACCGGCTACACCTTC.